The present T cell receptor beta chain was sequenced within a study of blood T cell repertoires in COVID-19. Study context: Sites in the United States, Italy and Spain provided acute and convalescent COVID-19 samples. PBMCs, B-cell-depleted T cells, or T cells were the source of the cDNA or gDNA that made up the material.

Authors' processing steps: Using reference gene primer amplification, nucleated cell counts were estimated. The protocol was immunoSEQ multiplex PCR, while the TCRdb copy is restricted to in-frame clones and leaves out a portion. V and J calls and clone size are those listed in that table; D and trimming were worked out from the DNA. The sample records roughly 100,000 clones, 78% being singletons. The sequenced material came from peripheral blood. The sequence came from a man aged 55-75 years with active or convalescent COVID-19.

For the CDR3, the DNA is TGCGCCAGCAGCTTAGGGACAGGGATGGTTGAGACCCAGTACTTC. It is translated as CASSLGTGMVETQYF. The genes are TRBV5-1 and TRBJ2-5, with 9 bases that match TRBD1. Germline CDR1 is SGHRS and CDR2 is YFSETQ. The CDR3 runs 15 residues. V lost 2 bases and J lost 5; bases outside the gene matches: 7.